The 7 T cell receptor beta chains in this list originate from one sample, sequenced in a study of T cell clones after liver transplantation (dated by TCRdb to the late 2010s). To prepare the library, the immunoSEQ multiplex PCR assay was applied. This is the immuneACCESS table as TCRdb keeps it, with only in-frame sequences that have V and J called. A part of the clones is gone; compared with another copy, unresolved V genes explain less than half, and the rest is unexplained. The table for this sample lists 80,000 or so clones; 70% to 85% of them were counted only once. The ten largest clonotypes hold approximately 0.47% of the sample. The sequenced sample was CD4+ T cells from blood, obtained 45 to 46 months after liver transplant. The source is a human patient who received a liver transplant. After transplantation, some T cells may belong to the graft donor instead of the recipient.

V and J are TRBV7-9 and TRBJ1-1; D is unresolved. Germline lookup yields CDR1 SEHNR and CDR2 FQNEAQ (reference sequence). Trimming removed 1 base from V and 0 bases from J, with 6 bases in between. This CDR3 has 14 residues. This CDR3 reads CASSLDGMNTEAFF. Here the CDR3 DNA reads TGTGCCAGCAGCTTAGACGGGATGAACACTGAAGCTTTCTTT.

The CDR3 region is CASSATGVFGTEAFF. The CDR3 nucleotides are TGCGCCAGCAGTGCGACAGGGGTGTTCGGCACTGAAGCTTTCTTT. J is TRBJ1-1 and V is TRBV10-1; TRBD1 matches at 8 bases. The CDR3 has 15 amino acids. The V and J ends lost 4 bases and 4 bases, in that order; junction bases with no gene match: 8. Per germline, CDR1 WNHNN and CDR2 SYGVQD (reference sequence).

This clone turned up a few times. V is TRBV29-1 and J is TRBJ2-3; D tentatively reads TRBD1 or TRBD2 (5 bases each). Germline loops: CDR1 SQVTM, CDR2 ANQGSEA. The CDR3 sequence is 12 residues long. Trimming took 6 bases from V and 0 from J, leaving 7 bases between them. The CDR3 nucleotides are TGCAGCGTCCGGGACAGCACAGATACGCAGTATTTT. This translates into CSVRDSTDTQYF.

The chain is built from TRBV6-5 and TRBJ1-5, with 9 bases matching TRBD1. The germline gives CDR1 MNHEY, CDR2 SVGAGI. V lost 1 base to trimming and J lost 6 bases; unmatched junction nucleotides: 4. The CDR3 has 15 amino acids. The CDR3 loop reads CASSYLTGGSQPQHF. CDR3 nucleotide sequence: TGTGCCAGCAGTTACTTAACAGGGGGCAGTCAGCCCCAGCATTTT.

The chain joins TRBV9 to TRBJ1-1; possibly TRBD1 for D (6 bases). The CDR3 has 16 residues. Per germline, CDR1 SGDLS and CDR2 YYNGEE. V shed 4 bases and J shed 1 base, with 17 bases lying between them. CDR3 coding DNA: TGTGCCAGCAGCCCGGAGGGGGGCTCGGGGAACACTGAAGCTTTCTTT. Translated, it gives CASSPEGGSGNTEAFF.

The rearrangement joins TRBV19 to TRBJ2-3; a possible D gene is TRBD2 (5 bases). The CDR3 length is 14 residues. The V gene lost 3 bases and the J gene lost 7 bases, with 14 bases spanning the gap. From germline, CDR1 is LNHDA and CDR2 SQIVND (reference sequence). CDR3 coding DNA: TGTGCCAGTAGTATGACTATTTCCCATAATACGCAGTATTTT. Its protein product is CASSMTISHNTQYF. Based on the CDR3 plus reference TRBV19 and TRBJ2-3, the full variable domain is DGGITQSPKYLFRKEGQNVTLSCEQNLNHDAMYWYRQDPGQGLRLIYYSQIVNDFQKGDIAEGYSVSREKKESFPLTVTSAQKNPTAFYLCASSMTISHNTQYFGPGTRLTVL.

This rearrangement joins TRBV28 to TRBJ2-3, with 10 nucleotides matching TRBD1. The J segment lost 0 bases and the V segment lost 4 bases, leaving 10 bases of the junction unmatched. The CDR3 has 18 residues. The germline gives CDR1 MDHEN, CDR2 SYDVKM. The CDR3 bases are TGTGCCAGCAGTTCAAACACGCCGGGACAGGGGAGCACAGATACGCAGTATTTT. This translates into CASSSNTPGQGSTDTQYF.